This T cell receptor (beta chain) was documented in a study of shared clonotypes between healthy human individuals. Study findings and constraints: Several donors showed sharing of approximately 5% of naive CD4 clonotypes.

Trimming removed 0 bases at V and 2 bases at J, with 13 bases between. CDR3 length equals 17 residues. Germline V CDR1 and CDR2: KGHSH, LQKENI. Donors were Caucasian adults residing in Nashville, Tennessee, USA. As regards this clone: The target antigen is unknown.

Generated by immunoSEQ multiplex PCR, the TCRdb table keeps only in-frame clones and is missing some. The sample holds 2 million or so clones, 85% to 95% seen once. This rearrangement joins TRBV18 to TRBJ2-2; D unresolved. The sequence was obtained from a young man in good health. The source material was naive CD4+ T cells sorted from blood. The subset here: CD45RA+ positively selected. In DNA, the CDR3 is TGTGCCAGCTCACCACCAGGAAGTCTCCGAAACACCGGGGAGCTGTTTTTT. Translation gives CASSPPGSLRNTGELFF.